This record covers a single TCR beta chain. Its target antigen remains unknown. Base qualities are missing; no much larger clone stands one base away. The collaborating institutions used their own protocols to collect whole blood in K2EDTA tubes. For TCRbeta analysis, collaborators shipped samples in one of three forms: frozen whole blood, isolated PBMCs, or DNA extracted from either of those sample types. These data originate in a study of blood T cell repertoires in COVID-19 (TCRdb year 2020). For the study in its entirety: Samples from collaborators originated in the United States, Italy and Spain and spanned both the acute and convalescent phases of COVID-19. Where available, HLA class I and class II types were obtained from metadata supplied by the sample provider rather than from assay-based typing. A de-identified subject ID, COVID-19 status, age in years and sex were almost always included in the sample metadata. The material from the prospective study consisted of cDNA or gDNA derived from T cells, B-cell-depleted T cells, or PBMCs. The dataset comprised deeply sampled blood TCRbeta repertoires from subjects exposed to, actively infected with, or recovered from COVID-19. Samples came from the ongoing ImmuneRACE study (first 160 participants) plus 1,254 subjects from 6 global collaborators. A freely available public database, intended as a resource for researchers studying the immune response to SARS-CoV-2, is where the repertoires were released. What the work shows at the level of the full study, not this receptor alone: The quantity of clinical and demographic metadata differed by source and by participant and was supplied without curation.

Unmatched junction bases come to 5, with V trimmed by 3 bases and J by 5 bases. Its CDR3 holds 14 amino acids, cysteine through phenylalanine. CDR3 DNA is the only sequence kept; it has 42 bases, read in frame from the first base. The germline V gene encodes CDR1 SGHRS and CDR2 YFSETQ. TCRbeta CDR3 regions were amplified from genomic DNA by means of the immunoSEQ Assay, a bias-controlled multiplex PCR. Under the source paper's analysis protocol: Within the assay, amplification of reference gene primers was used to estimate how many nucleated cells each sample contained. Sequence reads were collapsed and filtered to measure the absolute abundance of every unique TCRbeta CDR3 rearrangement. For each sample, productive Simpson clonality was calculated as the square root of Simpson's diversity index over productive rearrangements. Here the immuneACCESS table is served through TCRdb, limited to in-frame sequences with V and J called. Missing clones are a known gap in these copies; in checked studies unresolved V genes cover under half, and the rest lacks a known reason. V and J calls and clone size follow that table, whereas D and trimming were derived from the DNA. This sample lists about 190,000 clones; under 90% were detected once. Approximately 7% of the sample is taken by the ten largest.

The TCR comes from a man between 40 and 49 years old with acute or convalescent COVID-19. The chain is encoded by TRBV5-1 joined to TRBJ1-5, with 7 central nucleotides matching TRBD1. Sequenced input: peripheral blood. The DNA reads as follows: TGCGCCAGCAGCTCGGGACAGTTGGATCAGCCCCAGCATTTT. The translation is CASSSGQLDQPQHF.